Presented here are 24 T cell receptor beta chains from one specimen sequenced in a study of shared clonotypes between healthy human individuals. The table came from immunoSEQ multiplex PCR; TCRdb's copy has only in-frame clones and leaves some out. The sample has some 2,500,000 clones, more than 85% seen once. Sequencing was carried out using naive CD4+ T cells from PBMCs. Subset defined: CD45RA+ positively selected. These receptors came from a young man in good health. Some clones in this sample may be carry-over from other donors' samples.

This chain joins TRBV7-9 and TRBJ2-5, with 9 bases aligning to TRBD2. V dropped 6 bases and J dropped 1; count of bases not matched to a gene: 6. This CDR3 region has 15 residues. Per germline, CDR1 SEHNR and CDR2 FQNEAQ (reference sequence). CDR3 region: CASSFSGSPQETQYF. The CDR3 nucleotides read TGTGCCAGCAGTTTTAGCGGGAGCCCCCAAGAGACCCAGTACTTC.

This clone showed up just once. The rearrangement joins TRBV5-4 to TRBJ2-7; 13 bases line up with TRBD2. Trimming cost V 5 bases and J 4 bases; bases outside gene matches: 9. The germline gives CDR1 SGHNT, CDR2 YYREEE (reference sequence). The CDR3 consists of 16 residues. The CDR3 DNA sequence: TGTGCCAGCAGTTCCCCGGGGACTAGCGGGAAGTACGAGCAGTACTTC. It codes for CASSSPGTSGKYEQYF.

The rearrangement links TRBV7-9 to TRBJ2-4; TRBD2 aligns across 9 bases. V dropped 5 bases and J dropped 8; count of bases not matched to a gene: 7. The CDR3 has 14 residues. Germline V gene lookup returns CDR1 SEHNR and CDR2 FQNEAQ (reference sequence). CDR3 sequence reads: CASSPTSGYDIQYF. The CDR3 DNA sequence: TGTGCCAGCAGCCCCACTAGCGGGTATGACATTCAGTACTTC.

The chain recombines TRBV6-1 with TRBJ1-2; 9 bases are a match to TRBD1. V was pared by 3 bases and J by 8 bases, with 10 bases of the junction left unmatched. The CDR3 length is 15 residues. CDR1 MNHNS and CDR2 SASEGT come from the germline V gene. The CDR3 DNA reads TGTGCCAGCAGTGAGCCGGGACAGGGCCCTTTGGGCTACACCTTC. Translation gives CASSEPGQGPLGYTF.

J is TRBJ2-7 and V is TRBV27; D perhaps matches TRBD1 (8 bases). The CDR3 totals 16 residues. Trimming stripped 5 bases from V and 1 base from J, with 18 bases between. Germline V gene lookup returns CDR1 MNHEY and CDR2 SMNVEV (reference sequence). In DNA form, the CDR3 reads TGTGCCAGCAGTCTCAGCGGGACAGGATATTCCTACGAGCAGTACTTC. Its protein product is CASSLSGTGYSYEQYF.

The chain couples TRBV5-4 to TRBJ2-5; tentative D call: TRBD2 (6 bases). Trimming left V 4 bases short and J 1 base short, with 20 bases between. CDR1 is SGHNT, CDR2 YYREEE, per germline (reference sequence). The CDR3 runs to 17 residues. Here the CDR3 DNA reads TGTGCCAGCAGCCAGGAGCCACCGGGCGGGGTCCAAGAGACCCAGTACTTC. This codes for CASSQEPPGGVQETQYF.

The rearrangement links TRBV5-6 to TRBJ2-2, with a tentative D call TRBD1 (5 bases). The CDR3 is 17 residues long. Trimming removed 4 bases from V and 3 bases from J, with 19 bases in between. From germline, CDR1 is SGHDT and CDR2 YYEEEE. The CDR3 loop reads CASSQKGWGAYTGELFF. CDR3 DNA sequence: TGTGCCAGCAGCCAGAAGGGATGGGGCGCGTACACCGGGGAGCTGTTTTTT.

V and J are TRBV10-3 and TRBJ2-1; D is uncertain. Trimming removed 10 bases from V and 9 bases from J, with 16 bases in between. Germline CDR1 and CDR2: ENHRY and SYGVKD. The CDR3 covers 12 residues. The CDR3 sequence is CATTETLGEQFF. CDR3 nucleotide sequence: TGTGCCACCACCGAAACATTAGGTGAGCAGTTCTTC.

The chain links TRBV5-1 to TRBJ2-6, with 7 bases aligning to TRBD2. The CDR3 spans 19 residues. Germline CDR1 is SGHRS and CDR2 is YFSETQ. Trimming removed 4 bases from V and 0 bases from J; junction bases left unmatched: 13. The CDR3 nucleotides read TGCGCCAGCAGCGTTTTCCGGAGACTAGCCTCCTCTGGGGCCAACGTCCTGACTTTC. This codes for CASSVFRRLASSGANVLTF.

Only a few counts were recorded for this clone. This chain uses TRBV25-1 with TRBJ1-5; D perhaps matches TRBD1 (5 bases). V lost 5 bases and J lost 2, with 10 bases in between. Germline CDR1 MGHDK, CDR2 SYGVNS. The length of the CDR3 is 14 residues. This chain's CDR3 is CASSSGYRNQPQHF. CDR3 in DNA: TGTGCCAGCAGTTCAGGGTATCGCAATCAGCCCCAGCATTTT.

J is TRBJ1-1 and V is TRBV7-8; D not resolved. This CDR3 spans 9 amino acids. CDR1 is SGHVS and CDR2 is FQNEAQ in the germline V gene. V lost 5 bases and J lost 8, with 3 bases in between. The CDR3 loop reads CASSTEAFF. CDR3 in DNA: TGTGCCAGCAGCACAGAAGCTTTCTTT.

V gene TRBV7-3 combines with J gene TRBJ2-1; a weak D match, TRBD2 (6 bases). Germline V gene data show CDR1 as SGHTA and CDR2 as FQGTGA. The CDR3 sequence is 13 residues long. V was clipped by 5 bases and J by 6 bases, with 11 bases between them. This CDR3 is CASSRTSSNEQFF. The CDR3 DNA follows: TGTGCCAGCAGCCGTACTAGCTCCAATGAGCAGTTCTTC. The complete variable domain, with remaining parts taken from reference TRBV7-3 and TRBJ2-1, reads GAGVSQTPSNKVTEKGKYVELRCDPISGHTALYWYRQSLGQGPEFLIYFQGTGAADDSGLPNDRFFAVRPEGSVSTLKIQRTERGDSAVYLCASSRTSSNEQFFGPGTRLTVL.

The chain links TRBV9 to TRBJ2-1; possibly TRBD2 for D (6 bases). The V end lost 0 bases, the J end lost 12 bases, and 16 bases lay between the germline ends. Per the germline V gene, CDR1 is SGDLS and CDR2 is YYNGEE. The CDR3 runs to 14 residues. CDR3 in DNA: TGTGCCAGCAGCGTAGTTGGTAGCGGAAGCGGGCAGTTCTTC. It translates to CASSVVGSGSGQFF.

The V call is TRBV28, the J call TRBJ1-1; 7 nucleotides match TRBD1. The CDR3 has 13 residues. Trimming at V came to 10 bases and at J to 5 bases, leaving 10 bases not matched to a gene. Germline assignment: CDR1 MDHEN and CDR2 SYDVKM. CDR3 residues: CAIHQGGRTEAFF. Written as DNA, the CDR3 is TGTGCCATTCATCAGGGGGGTCGGACTGAAGCTTTCTTT.

The chain uses TRBV6-6 and TRBJ2-1; D might be TRBD2 (6 bases). The V gene lost 1 base and the J gene lost 1 base, with 8 bases spanning the gap. Looked up from germline, CDR1 is MNHNY and CDR2 is SVGAGI (reference sequence). The CDR3 spans 15 residues. In DNA, the CDR3 is TGTGCCAGCAGTTACTGGCTAGCGTCCTACAATGAGCAGTTCTTC. Translation: CASSYWLASYNEQFF.

The chain employs TRBV4-1 and TRBJ2-1; TRBD1 matches at 8 bases. V shed 7 bases, J shed 5 bases, and the junction held 10 bases outside the gene matches. This CDR3 has 15 amino acids. Germline V gene lookup returns CDR1 MGHRA and CDR2 YSYEKL. The CDR3 DNA follows: TGCGCCAGCATCTTCAGGGGGCGGTGGCACAATGAGCAGTTCTTC. This sequence encodes CASIFRGRWHNEQFF.

The chain recombines TRBV6-1 with TRBJ2-5; TRBD2 aligns across 10 bases. Near its end, the DNA agrees better with TRBJ2-7, so the J call may be wrong. CDR3 length: 14 amino acids. Per germline, CDR1 MNHNS and CDR2 SASEGT. CDR3 sequence (DNA): TGTGCCAGCAGGATCCTAGCGGGAGAGGTCGAGCAGTACTTC. It is translated as CASRILAGEVEQYF.

This chain connects TRBV5-1 to TRBJ1-2; the D gene is possibly TRBD1 (6 bases). The CDR3 has 15 residues. Trimming stripped 0 bases from V and 8 bases from J, with 17 bases between. Germline V CDR1 and CDR2: SGHRS, YFSETQ. CDR3 nucleotides: TGCGCCAGCAGCTTGGATGGGGGCGTCCCCCGCGGCTACACCTTC. Its protein product is CASSLDGGVPRGYTF.

In regard to this clone: Different DNA sequences within this sample yield the same CDR3. The chain recombines TRBV28 with TRBJ2-7; no clear D. V gave up 5 bases and J gave up 4 bases, with 6 bases separating them. The CDR3 is made up of 11 amino acids. CDR1 and CDR2 from the germline V gene are MDHEN and SYDVKM. This chain's CDR3 is CASSPGYEQYF. The CDR3 bases are TGTGCCAGCAGTCCCGGTTACGAGCAGTACTTC. The variable domain in full, with the rest retrieved from reference TRBV28 and TRBJ2-7, is DVKVTQSSRYLVKRTGEKVFLECVQDMDHENMFWYRQDPGLGLRLIYFSYDVKMKEKGDIPEGYSVSREKKERFSLILESASTNQTSMYLCASSPGYEQYFGPGTRLTVT.

CDR3 in DNA: TGTGCCAGCAGGCACCCAGGGTCCTCAGGAGACCAGTACTTC. Protein sequence: CASRHPGSSGDQYF. The J gene is TRBJ2-5, the V gene TRBV25-1; TRBD1 might be the D (5 bases). V lost 6 bases to trimming and J lost 10 bases, with 21 bases between them. The CDR3 runs to 14 residues. Per the germline V gene, CDR1 is MGHDK and CDR2 is SYGVNS.

V is TRBV9 and J is TRBJ2-1, with a tentative D call TRBD2 (6 bases). The CDR3 loop spans 15 amino acids. Per the germline V gene, CDR1 is SGDLS and CDR2 is YYNGEE. The V gene lost 0 bases and the J gene lost 6 bases, with 13 bases spanning the gap. CDR3 sequence reads: CASSVETYGGNEQFF. The CDR3 nucleotides are TGTGCCAGCAGCGTAGAGACATACGGGGGCAATGAGCAGTTCTTC.

A word on this clone: Different DNA sequences within this sample yield the same CDR3. The chain links TRBV5-1 to TRBJ2-1, with no clear D. The CDR3 extends over 12 amino acids. Trimming took off 0 bases at V and 7 bases at J, with 5 bases between the two ends. The germline V gene encodes CDR1 SGHRS and CDR2 YFSETQ. For the CDR3, the DNA is TGCGCCAGCAGCTTGGCCGGTAATGAGCAGTTCTTC. It codes for CASSLAGNEQFF.

This clone occurred a few times. The chain is built from TRBV14 and TRBJ1-4, with D possibly matching TRBD1 (5 bases). The V end was cut by 4 bases, the J end by 10 bases, with 22 bases between. The CDR3 runs 16 residues. Per the germline V gene, CDR1 is SGHDN and CDR2 is FVKESK. CDR3 nucleotides: TGTGCCAGCAGCCCCCTAATCGGGACCTCGTTGGGAAAACTGTTTTTT. The encoded protein is CASSPLIGTSLGKLFF.

This sequence joins TRBV28 and TRBJ2-3; TRBD2 matches at 8 bases. V trimming: 6 bases; J trimming: 0 bases; junction bases outside the gene matches: 11. The germline V gene has CDR1 MDHEN and CDR2 SYDVKM. This CDR3 spans 17 amino acids. CDR3 in DNA: TGTGCCAGCAGGCGGCGGACCGGGACTAGAAGCACAGATACGCAGTATTTT. It translates to CASRRRTGTRSTDTQYF.